This TCR beta chain was sequenced during a study of PD-1 blockade in classical Hodgkin lymphoma. Overall study context: Nivolumab was administered to patients intravenously at 3 mg/kg every 2 weeks.

Every single patient, without exception, relapsed after autologous stem cell transplantation, and brentuximab vedotin exposure varied. There are 15 residues in the CDR3. V gave up 3 bases and J gave up 3 bases, with 14 bases separating them. Looked up from germline, CDR1 is SGHVS and CDR2 is FNYEAQ. In regard to this clone: Its specificity is unknown.

Assay used: immunoSEQ multiplex PCR; TCRdb lists only in-frame clones, some missing. Among 45,000 or so clones listed, around nine tenths were seen once. General study points: When nivolumab was started under 1 year after ASCT, patients were excluded.

The source was peripheral blood mononuclear cells (PBMCs), collected at baseline. The source is a human donor with classical Hodgkin lymphoma. The chain couples TRBV7-6 to TRBJ1-2; D is perhaps TRBD1 (5 bases). The CDR3 spells CASSLDLGGYYGYTF. DNA for the CDR3: TGTGCCAGCAGCTTGGACCTCGGGGGTTACTATGGCTACACCTTC.